This paragraph reports one T cell receptor beta chain. Its cognate antigen is unknown. The donors formed part of the roughly 110-subject validation cohort, distinct from the roughly 670-subject first cohort. This CDR3 is 14 amino acids long. Trimming pared 4 bases from V and 7 bases from J, leaving 15 bases between. CDR1 is SGDLS, CDR2 YYNGEE, per germline. The data originate from a study of cytomegalovirus exposure and HLA in healthy donors. Notes on the study in general: Rare TCR sequences predominated, though certain public TCRs were found in many donors. A few CMV-associated chains proved CMV antigen-specific in vitro. A list of around 160 TCR beta chains associated with cytomegalovirus was given.

Only in-frame clones appear in the TCRdb table, and some are missing; sequencing was by immunoSEQ multiplex PCR. The repertoire holds some 100,000 clones, with 85% to 90% as singletons. The sample comprised PBMCs. The origin of this receptor is a woman younger than 35 in good health and CMV-seronegative. The chain uses TRBV9 and TRBJ2-1; D possibly corresponds to TRBD2 (7 bases). The CDR3 DNA follows: TGTGCCAGCAGCAAGGGGGGGTCCGGAAATGAGCAGTTCTTC. Amino acids: CASSKGGSGNEQFF. Based on the CDR3 plus reference TRBV9 and TRBJ2-1, the full variable domain is DSGVTQTPKHLITATGQRVTLRCSPRSGDLSVYWYQQSLDQGLQFLIQYYNGEERAKGNILERFSAQQFPDLHSELNLSSLELGDSALYFCASSKGGSGNEQFFGPGTRLTVL.